Listed below are T cell receptor beta chains from one sample, sequenced in a study of identifying expanded T cells in peripheral blood. Data came from immunoSEQ multiplex PCR; TCRdb stores just in-frame clones and leaves some out. The table lists around 66,000 clones, about 89% of them singletons. Sequenced sample: blood. The source is a person aged 18 to 75 in good health. Both conserved end residues are part of each CDR3. The D gene is left open where the match is weak. Clone size is given for some rows only: seen once, a few or many times, or a class if the clone is expanded.

>TRBD2|NA|TRBJ2-1|TRBV6-4
TGTGCCAGCAGTGTATCCGGCGGGGGGCGACATGAGCAGTTCTTC
CASSVSGGGRHEQFF
>NA|NA|TRBJ2-1|TRBV29-1
TGCAGCGTTGCGAGTTACTCCTACAATGAGCAGTTCTTC
CSVASYSYNEQFF
>NA|NA|TRBJ1-1|TRBV28
TGTGCCAGCTCCTCCAGGGTGAACACTGAAGCTTTCTTT
CASSSRVNTEAFF
>TRBD2|NA|TRBJ2-3|TRBV6-4
TGTGCCAGCAGTCCCCGAGGGACTAGCGGGGCAGATACGCAGTATTTT
CASSPRGTSGADTQYF
>NA|NA|TRBJ2-3|TRBV30
TGTGCCCGCCAAGGGGTAAGCACAGATACGCAGTATTTT
CARQGVSTDTQYF
>NA|NA|TRBJ1-1|TRBV4-2
TGTGCCAGCAGCCAAGATTCAAGGAACACTGAAGCTTTCTTT
CASSQDSRNTEAFF
>NA|NA|TRBJ2-6|TRBV29-1
TGCAGCGTTGAGGCAGGGGTGACCGTCTCTGGGGCCAACGTCCTGACTTTC
CSVEAGVTVSGANVLTF
>NA|NA|TRBJ1-2|TRBV4-2
TGTGCCAGCAGCCAAGATGGACGGAAACGCTATGGCTACACCTTC
CASSQDGRKRYGYTF
>TRBD1|NA|TRBJ2-1|TRBV6-4
TGTGCCAGCAGTGACTCTACAGGGGGCGATTACAATGAGCAGTTCTTC
CASSDSTGGDYNEQFF
>NA|NA|TRBJ2-7|TRBV5-1
TGCGCCAGCAGCGCCCATTCCTACGAGCAGTACTTC
CASSAHSYEQYF
>NA|NA|TRBJ1-1|TRBV5-4
TGTGCCAGCAGCTTGGCCGCTTCCCTGCGGACTGAAGCTTTCTTT
CASSLAASLRTEAFF
>NA|NA|TRBJ2-6|TRBV30
TGTGCCTGGAGCTCCCGTGGGGCCAACGTCCTGACTTTC
CAWSSRGANVLTF
>TRBD1|NA|TRBJ1-2|TRBV4-1
TGCGCCAGCAGCCAAGATCGACAGGGGCGGGGAGGCCACACCTTC
CASSQDRQGRGGHTF
>NA|NA|TRBJ1-6|TRBV10-3
TGTGCCAACCAGGGAAAAGAAAATTCACCCCTCCACTTT
CANQGKENSPLHF
>NA|NA|TRBJ2-7|TRBV7-9
TGTGCCAGCAGCTTAGGGGCCTTTGAAGGTTATGACTACGAGCAGTACTTC
CASSLGAFEGYDYEQYF
>NA|NA|TRBJ2-7|TRBV10-2
TGCGCCAGCAGTGGAGTCGTTAATCGGGGGTTCAACGAGCAGTACTTC
CASSGVVNRGFNEQYF
>NA|NA|TRBJ1-2|TRBV6-1
TGTGCCAGCAGCCTAAAGTTTCAGGGGAACTATGGCTACACCTTC
CASSLKFQGNYGYTF
>NA|NA|TRBJ1-2|TRBV10-1
TGCGCCAGCAGTGAGGGGGGACAACTATATGGCTACACCTTC
CASSEGGQLYGYTF
>TRBD1|NA|TRBJ2-7|TRBV9
TGTGCCAGCACCCCCGGGACAGGCCGAAATAGCTCCTACGAGCAGTACTTC
CASTPGTGRNSSYEQYF
>NA|NA|TRBJ2-3|TRBV5-4
TGTGCCAGCAGCTTGGGGGTTTCCCCCTCCACAGATACGCAGTATTTT
CASSLGVSPSTDTQYF
>NA|few|TRBJ2-7|TRBV2
TGTGCCAGCAGTTTCACCCTAGACGAGCAGTACTTC
CASSFTLDEQYF
>NA|NA|TRBJ1-2|TRBV6-5
TGTGCCAGCAGTACCGCCAACTATGGCTACACCTTC
CASSTANYGYTF
>TRBD2|few|TRBJ2-7|TRBV2
TGTGCCAGCAGTGAACGGCTAGCGGGGGGTACGTACGAGCAGTACTTC
CASSERLAGGTYEQYF
>NA|NA|TRBJ1-2|TRBV14
TGTGCCAGCAGCCAAGCGGGCCGGGATTTCTATGGCTACACCTTC
CASSQAGRDFYGYTF
>NA|once|TRBJ1-4|TRBV5-1
TGCGCCAGCAGCGCGTACAGGGTTGCTAATGAAAAACTGTTTTTT
CASSAYRVANEKLFF
>NA|once|TRBJ1-2|TRBV28
TGTGCCAGCGCAGTAACCGGACGGACCTATGGCTACACCTTC
CASAVTGRTYGYTF
>NA|NA|TRBJ2-1|TRBV7-9
TGTGCCAGCAGCGGAAGAGACCGGGGTCTTAGGGGTGAGCAGTTCTTC
CASSGRDRGLRGEQFF
>NA|NA|TRBJ2-5|TRBV6-1
TGTGCCAGCAGTGAACCAGCTCTAGAAGAGACCCAGTACTTC
CASSEPALEETQYF
>TRBD2|NA|TRBJ2-2|TRBV4-2
TGTGCCAGCAGGCGAAGCGGGAGTAACACCGGGGAGCTGTTTTTT
CASRRSGSNTGELFF
>NA|few|TRBJ2-3|TRBV27
TGTGCCAGCAGCCTGGGGGGGGCAGGTGATACGCAGTATTTT
CASSLGGAGDTQYF
>TRBD2|NA|TRBJ2-3|TRBV28
TGTGCCAGCAGTCACTTTGCGACTAGCGGGAGGACAGATACGCAGTATTTT
CASSHFATSGRTDTQYF
>NA|many|TRBJ1-2|TRBV21-1
TGTGCCAGCAGCAAACAGGGGAAAGGGACAGGAAGGTCTTGGCTGGATGGCTACACCTTC
CASSKQGKGTGRSWLDGYTF
>TRBD1|NA|TRBJ1-3|TRBV18
TGTGCCAGCTCAACTACTACGGGACAGGCCTCTGGAAACACCATATATTTT
CASSTTTGQASGNTIYF
>NA|medium-sized|TRBJ1-6|TRBV4-2
TGTGCCAGCAGCCCAAAAGGGGATAATTCACCCCTCCACTTT
CASSPKGDNSPLHF
>TRBD2|NA|TRBJ2-5|TRBV9
TGTGCCAGCAGCGTAGGGACTAGCGGCCTGCAAGAGACCCAGTACTTC
CASSVGTSGLQETQYF
>TRBD1|NA|TRBJ1-6|TRBV5-1
TGCGCCAGCAGCTCCGGACAGGGGGGGCATTCACCCCTCCACTTT
CASSSGQGGHSPLHF
>NA|NA|TRBJ1-3|TRBV9
TGTGCCAGCAGCGAACAAATTAACGGAAACTCTGGAAACACCATATATTTT
CASSEQINGNSGNTIYF
>NA|NA|TRBJ1-4|TRBV5-4
TGTGCCAGCAGCTTGGCGGGGACACGCAGAACTAATGAAAAACTGTTTTTT
CASSLAGTRRTNEKLFF
>NA|NA|TRBJ1-1|TRBV14
TGTGCCAGCAGCCAAGATCCATGGGGCAGGAGCACTGAAGCTTTCTTT
CASSQDPWGRSTEAFF
>NA|NA|TRBJ1-1|TRBV7-9
TGTGCCAGCAGCTCCCGGGGGGACACTGAAGCTTTCTTT
CASSSRGDTEAFF
>TRBD2|NA|TRBJ2-7|TRBV4-1
TGCGCCAGCAGCCAAATTGGGACTAGAGACGAGCAGTACTTC
CASSQIGTRDEQYF
>NA|NA|TRBJ2-1|TRBV9
NA
CASSVASGTSGGIRFF
>NA|NA|TRBJ2-7|TRBV21-1
TGTGCCAGCTCAAGGACAGGCTTCACCTACGAGCAGTACTTC
CASSRTGFTYEQYF
>TRBD2|NA|TRBJ2-5|TRBV4-2
TGTGCCAGCAGCCCCGAGCGGGGGACACAAGAGACCCAGTACTTC
CASSPERGTQETQYF
>NA|NA|TRBJ2-2|TRBV21-1
TGTGCCAGCAGCAGGGGTTTGGGGACCGGGGAGCTGTTTTTT
CASSRGLGTGELFF
>NA|NA|TRBJ1-3|TRBV18
TGTGCCAGCTCACCAACCTCTGGAAACACCATATATTTT
CASSPTSGNTIYF
>NA|NA|TRBJ2-7|TRBV11-2
TGTGCCAGCAGCACAGGACAGACCTACTACGAGCAGTACTTC
CASSTGQTYYEQYF
>NA|NA|TRBJ1-2|TRBV27
TGTGCCAGCAGTTTAAAAGGGTCTAGCGGCTACACCTTC
CASSLKGSSGYTF
>NA|NA|TRBJ1-1|TRBV28
TGTGCCAGCAGTTTGGAAAGGGGGAGGAGTGGCGGCACTGAAGCTTTCTTT
CASSLERGRSGGTEAFF
>TRBD2|NA|TRBJ2-1|TRBV4-2
TGTGCCAGCAGCCAAATGAGAAGAGCCAGCGGGGGAATAAGCTCCTACAATGAGCAGTTCTTC
CASSQMRRASGGISSYNEQFF
>NA|NA|TRBJ2-2|TRBV11-3
TGTGCCAGCAGCTTATTGGGAACCGGGGAGCTGTTTTTT
CASSLLGTGELFF
>NA|NA|TRBJ2-1|TRBV19
TGTGCCAGTTCTGTCCCGCACGGTGAGCAGTTCTTC
CASSVPHGEQFF
>TRBD2|once|TRBJ2-1|TRBV6-5
TGTGCCAGCAGCCGGGGGGACAATGAGCAGTTCTTC
CASSRGDNEQFF
>NA|NA|TRBJ1-6|TRBV2
TGTGCCAGCAGGGGGGCTAATTCACCCCTCCACTTT
CASRGANSPLHF
>TRBD1|once|TRBJ2-3|TRBV28
TGTGCCAGCAGTATACCGGGACAGGGGAGTACGCAGTATTTT
CASSIPGQGSTQYF
>NA|NA|TRBJ2-2|TRBV28
TGTGCCAGCGGAGGGCAAACCGGGGAGCTGTTTTTT
CASGGQTGELFF
>TRBD1|NA|TRBJ1-3|TRBV5-4
TGTGCCAGCAGCTTGAACAGGGGCACCATATATTTT
CASSLNRGTIYF
>NA|NA|TRBJ2-3|TRBV15
TGTGCCACCAGCAGAGAGCCCCCGTCGGCGGCGGCCGATACGCAGTATTTT
CATSREPPSAAADTQYF
>TRBD2|NA|TRBJ2-3|TRBV5-4
TGTGCCAGCAGCTTGGCCGGCGGGGGGATCACAGATACGCAGTATTTT
CASSLAGGGITDTQYF
>NA|NA|TRBJ2-7|TRBV6-4
TGTGCCAGCAGCGTAGACAGTAGCTCCTACGAGCAGTACTTC
CASSVDSSSYEQYF